Presented here are 6 T cell receptor beta chains from one specimen sequenced in a study of blood T cells in healthy people across ages. Combining a sample-barcoded 5' primer with a J-beta primer mix, a second PCR ran for roughly 7 to 11 cycles. Using its own MiXCR run on the 5' RACE reads, TCRdb lists one record per CDR3 protein. The repertoire holds some 1,800,000 distinct CDR3 sequences, with 39% as singletons. The sequenced material came from blood. The receptor source for this set is a human donor in good health.

This chain links TRBV13 with TRBJ2-1; 8 bases are a match to TRBD1. Germline-derived CDR1 and CDR2 are PRHDT and FYEKMQ (reference sequence). The ends lost 3 bases at V and 4 bases at J; junction bases unmatched: 11. This CDR3 has 17 residues. The CDR3 DNA reads as TGTGCCAGCAGCTTCGTGGGGACAGGTTCCCCTTACAATGAGCAGTTCTTC. It yields the protein CASSFVGTGSPYNEQFF. The full variable domain, rest sourced from reference TRBV13 and TRBJ2-1, is AAGVIQSPRHLIKEKRETATLKCYPIPRHDTVYWYQQGPGQDPQFLISFYEKMQSDKGSIPDRFSAQQFSDYHSELNMSSLELGDSALYFCASSFVGTGSPYNEQFFGPGTRLTVL.

The V and J genes are TRBV12-3 or TRBV12-4 and TRBJ1-5; TRBD1 matches 11 bases. CDR3 size: 15 residues. Trimming at V came to 6 bases and at J to 5 bases, leaving 6 bases not matched to a gene. This CDR3 is CASSSWGQGDQPQHF. The DNA for the CDR3 is TGTGCCAGCAGCTCTTGGGGACAGGGGGATCAGCCCCAGCATTTT.

This clonotype showed up just a few times. The CDR3 region has the DNA TGTGCCACCAGCAGCGGACTAGCGGGGAACAACAATGAGCAGTTCTTC. Translated, it gives CATSSGLAGNNNEQFF. The genes are TRBV15 and TRBJ2-1, with 12 bases identical to TRBD2. This CDR3 spans 16 amino acids. The germline gives CDR1 LNHNV, CDR2 YYDKDF (reference sequence). After removal of 3 bases from V and 5 bases from J, the junction contained 5 bases not matched to a gene.

This clonotype was observed a single time. The chain carries TRBV2 and TRBJ1-1; 7 nucleotides agree with TRBD1. CDR1 and CDR2 from the germline V gene are SNHLY and FYNNEI. V shed 10 bases, J shed 5 bases, and the junction held 10 bases outside the gene matches. This CDR3 spans 13 amino acids. The CDR3 is CATQGQPTTEAFF. The CDR3 DNA reads TGTGCCACCCAGGGACAGCCGACGACTGAAGCTTTCTTT.

This clonotype was seen once. Here the CDR3 DNA reads TGCAGTGCTAGTCACCTAACAGGGTTTGGGGGGACCCAGTACTTC. This gives the protein CSASHLTGFGGTQYF. The gene calls are TRBV20-1 and TRBJ2-5, with D possibly TRBD1 on 6 matching bases. Germline loops: CDR1 DFQATT, CDR2 SNEGSKA (reference sequence). The CDR3 extends over 15 amino acids. Trimming shortened V by 3 bases and J by 7 bases, and 21 bases separated the two germline ends.

This CDR3 is CASSMGLTERLDGYTF. The CDR3 DNA follows: TGTGCCAGCAGCATGGGTCTAACGGAGAGATTAGATGGCTACACCTTC. The chain uses TRBV7-9 and TRBJ1-2; D is unclear. Trimming took off 5 bases at V and 6 bases at J, with 22 bases between the two ends. Germline CDR1 and CDR2: SEHNR and FQNEAQ (reference sequence). The CDR3 is made up of 16 amino acids. The full variable domain, rest sourced from reference TRBV7-9 and TRBJ1-2, is DTGVSQNPRHKITKRGQNVTFRCDPISEHNRLYWYRQTLGQGPEFLTYFQNEAQLEKSRLLSDRFSAERPKGSFSTLEIQRTEQGDSAMYLCASSMGLTERLDGYTFGSGTRLTVV.